This is a list of T cell receptor beta chains from one sample in a study of blood T cell repertoires in COVID-19. Using immunoSEQ multiplex PCR, the repertoire was profiled, and TCRdb retains in-frame clones only, with some absent. The data contain around 100,000 clones, roughly 87% of them singletons. Sequences were obtained from peripheral blood. The receptors stem from a man aged 30 to 45 in a cohort sampled during active COVID-19. The CDR3 runs from the conserved cysteine through the conserved F or W. A D gene is named only where the DNA matches it firmly. Size tells how often a clone was seen (once, few, many) or the class of an expanded clone, and some rows leave it out.

d_call j_call v_call clone_size cdr3_nt cdr3_aa
TRBD1 TRBJ1-4 TRBV5-4 - TGTGCCAGCAGCTCGACAGGGAGGGAAAAACTGTTTTTT CASSSTGREKLFF
TRBD1 TRBJ2-7 TRBV18 - TGTGCCAGCTCAAAGGACCACAGGGGTGCTTACGAGCAGTACTTC CASSKDHRGAYEQYF
TRBD1 TRBJ1-5 TRBV6-5 - TGTGCCAGCAGTTACGGGACAGGGGACGCAATACAATTTTTT CASSYGTGDAIQFF
- TRBJ1-5 TRBV28 - TGTGCCAGCAGTTCCGACAGGTATAGCAATCAGCCCCAGCATTTT CASSSDRYSNQPQHF
TRBD1 TRBJ2-1 TRBV6-1 - TGTGCCAGCAGTGAAGGGGACAGGGAAGTTCACATCAGGATCTTC CASSEGDREVHIRIF
- TRBJ1-1 TRBV3-1/TRBV3-2 once TGTGCCAGCAGCCAGGGCGTGAGAATGAACACTGAAGCTTTCTTT CASSQGVRMNTEAFF
- TRBJ1-6 TRBV5-6 - TGTGCCAGCAGCCCTACAGGCGCCTATAATTCACCCCTCCACTTT CASSPTGAYNSPLHF
TRBD1 TRBJ1-2 TRBV30 - TGTGCCTGGAGTGCCGGGACAGGGGGTGGCTACACCTTC CAWSAGTGGGYTF
- TRBJ1-2 TRBV29-1 few TGCAGCGTTGAAGATCTCGGGAGGGTCGGGTCTGGCTACACCTTC CSVEDLGRVGSGYTF
- TRBJ1-4 TRBV19 - TGTGCCAGTAGTATATCCCCGGCAACTAATGAAAAACTGTTTTTT CASSISPATNEKLFF
TRBD2 TRBJ2-5 TRBV7-9 - TGTGCCAGCAGCTTAGGAGGTAGCGGGGGGCAAGAGACCCAGTACTTC CASSLGGSGGQETQYF
- TRBJ2-5 TRBV2 - TGTGCCAGCAGTGGTACTAGTAGTGAGACCCAGTACTTC CASSGTSSETQYF
- TRBJ2-7 TRBV30 - TGTGCCTGGGAGACAGGGAAGGAGGGTCACGAGCAGTACTTC CAWETGKEGHEQYF
- TRBJ2-3 TRBV11-2 - TGTGCCAGCGGGGGGGCTAGAACGGATACGCAGTATTTT CASGGARTDTQYF
TRBD1 TRBJ1-2 TRBV5-4 - TGTGCCAGCAGCTTGGAAGGACAGGGGAATGGCTACACCTTC CASSLEGQGNGYTF
TRBD2 TRBJ2-1 TRBV6-5 once TGTGCCAGCACCAGCGGGGGGGCCTCGGTTAATGAGCAGTTCTTC CASTSGGASVNEQFF
TRBD2 TRBJ2-7 TRBV19 - TGTGCCAGTGCCTCCGGGACTAGCGGGGGGGAGTACGAGCAGTACTTC CASASGTSGGEYEQYF
- TRBJ1-3 TRBV9 few TGTGCCAGCAGCTCTCAGGGGAGCTCTGGAAACACCATATATTTT CASSSQGSSGNTIYF
- TRBJ2-3 TRBV7-8 - TGTGCCAGCAGCTTAGCGGGTGGAGGGAGAAGAGATACGCAGTATTTT CASSLAGGGRRDTQYF
TRBD1 TRBJ2-2 TRBV5-1 - TGCGCCAGCAGCTGGGGACAGTACCTAATCTACACCGGGGAGCTGTTTTTT CASSWGQYLIYTGELFF
- TRBJ1-6 TRBV30 - TGTGCCTGGAGTGTACAGGATCTGAATAATTCACCCCTCCACTTT CAWSVQDLNNSPLHF
- TRBJ1-2 TRBV4-3 many TGCGCCAGCAGCCAGCAGGGAAGCGCTAACTATGGCTACACCTTC CASSQQGSANYGYTF
- TRBJ2-1 TRBV5-1 - TGCGCCAGCAGCTTGTCGCAGGGGAGCTACAATGAGCAGTTCTTC CASSLSQGSYNEQFF
TRBD1 TRBJ1-4 TRBV6-5 - TGTGCCAGCGGACAGGGTTGGGATGAAAAACTGTTTTTT CASGQGWDEKLFF
TRBD2 TRBJ2-7 TRBV2 - TGTGCCAGCAGTGTGGGGCCTAGCGGGGAGTCCTACGAGCAGTACTTC CASSVGPSGESYEQYF
- TRBJ2-7 TRBV7-2 - TGTGCCAGCAGCTTAGGGAGTGCAGTCGGCTCCTACGAGCAGTACTTC CASSLGSAVGSYEQYF
TRBD1 TRBJ2-7 TRBV30 - TGTGCCTGGGAACTGGACAGGGGCTACGAGCAGTACTTC CAWELDRGYEQYF
TRBD2 TRBJ2-1 TRBV7-3 - TGTGCCAGCAGGCCTAGCGGGGGCCAGGTAGGTGAGCAGTTCTTC CASRPSGGQVGEQFF
- TRBJ1-1 TRBV18 - TGTGCCAGCTCACAGGTAGGGGACACTATTGAAGCTTTCTTT CASSQVGDTIEAFF
- TRBJ1-2 TRBV28 - TGTGCCAGCAGTCCCCCCTCGGGAGGCTACACCTTC CASSPPSGGYTF
- TRBJ1-2 TRBV2 - TGTGCCAGCAGTGAATTCAGCTATGGCTACACCTTC CASSEFSYGYTF
TRBD1 TRBJ1-1 TRBV6-5 - TGTGCCAGCAGTTACTCTTTGGGACAGAAGAACACTGAAGCTTTCTTT CASSYSLGQKNTEAFF
- TRBJ2-5 TRBV13 - TGTGCCAGCAGCCGCTCAGTCCAAGAGACCCAGTACTTC CASSRSVQETQYF
- TRBJ2-1 TRBV21-1 - TGTGCCAGCCCTGAACCGGGACAGGGTTATGAGCAGTTCTTC CASPEPGQGYEQFF
- TRBJ1-6 TRBV7-2 - TGTGCCAGCAGCCCGCAACCCCTAACCGGCGGGGGGTATAATTCACCCCTCCACTTT CASSPQPLTGGGYNSPLHF
TRBD1 TRBJ2-1 TRBV9 - TGTGCCAGCAGCCCTCAATATCCGGGACAGGGAAAAAATGAGCAGTTCTTC CASSPQYPGQGKNEQFF
- TRBJ2-1 TRBV6-5 - TGTGCCAGCAGTTACTCGTTGACAGGCTACAATGAGCAGTTCTTC CASSYSLTGYNEQFF
- TRBJ2-5 TRBV11-2 - TGTGCCAGCACCCCACAGCAACGCGAGACCCAGTACTTC CASTPQQRETQYF
TRBD2 TRBJ2-2 TRBV4-3 once TGCGCCAGCAGCCAAGAGGGACTAGCGGCCACCGGGGAGCTGTTTTTT CASSQEGLAATGELFF
- TRBJ2-3 TRBV9 - TGTGCCAGCAGCGTAGGAGGGTATGATACGCAGTATTTT CASSVGGYDTQYF
- TRBJ1-4 TRBV4-1 - TGCGCCAGCAGCCTACTAAGGGAGGAAAAACTGTTTTTT CASSLLREEKLFF
TRBD1 TRBJ1-5 TRBV27 - TGTGCCAGCAGTGACAGGGTTCAGCCCCAGCATTTT CASSDRVQPQHF
TRBD2 TRBJ2-1 TRBV4-3 - TGCGCCAGCAGCCAAGATTGGACTAGGAACTCCGATGAGCAGTTCTTC CASSQDWTRNSDEQFF
TRBD2 TRBJ2-3 TRBV14 few TGTGCCAGCAGCCAAGGGACTAGAAGCACAGATACGCAGTATTTT CASSQGTRSTDTQYF
- TRBJ2-3 TRBV6-5 few TGTGCCAGCAGTTCCTACTGGGGCGGCACAGATACGCAGTATTTT CASSSYWGGTDTQYF
- TRBJ2-4 TRBV5-8 few TGTGCCAGCAGCTTTCGGAGTAAGCTGGACATTCAGTACTTC CASSFRSKLDIQYF
- TRBJ2-3 TRBV2 - TGTGCCAGCACCAGGGAGGCGGTAGGAACAGATACGCAGTATTTT CASTREAVGTDTQYF
TRBD2 TRBJ2-7 TRBV7-2 - TGTGCCAGCAGCCCCCAGCGGGGGGGCTCCTACGAGCAGTACTTC CASSPQRGGSYEQYF
TRBD1 TRBJ1-1 TRBV30 - TGTGCCTGGAGCTCAGGGGGCACTGAAGCTTTCTTT CAWSSGGTEAFF
TRBD2 TRBJ2-3 TRBV27 - TGTGCCAGCAGTCTTAGACTAGCGGGCACAGATACGCAGTATTTT CASSLRLAGTDTQYF
TRBD2 TRBJ2-1 TRBV6-5 - TGTGCCAGCAGTTATGACGGGGGGTCCTACAATGAGCAGTTCTTC CASSYDGGSYNEQFF
TRBD2 TRBJ2-5 TRBV18 - TGTGCCAGCTCACCAACCGGGGGGGCTGGAGAGACCCAGTACTTC CASSPTGGAGETQYF
TRBD2 TRBJ2-7 TRBV28 - TGTGCCAGCAGTTTCGGCGGGGGTCCGTCCTACGAGCAGTACTTC CASSFGGGPSYEQYF
TRBD1 TRBJ2-7 TRBV7-2 - TGTGCCAGCAGCCTTAGAGGGGGACAGGGGTTCTACGAGCAGTACTTC CASSLRGGQGFYEQYF
- TRBJ1-5 TRBV7-8 - TGTGCCAGCAGCTCATTCCCAGGGTCGGGCAATCAGCCCCAGCATTTT CASSSFPGSGNQPQHF
TRBD1 TRBJ1-5 TRBV9 - TGTGCCAGCAGCGCCACAGGGGGTAACCAGCCCCAGCATTTT CASSATGGNQPQHF
TRBD2 TRBJ2-5 TRBV27 - TGTGCCAGCAGGGGCCTGGGACTAGCGGGGGCAGAGACCCAGTACTTC CASRGLGLAGAETQYF
TRBD1 TRBJ1-4 TRBV6-5 - TGTGCCAGCAGTTACTCGGCAGGGGGTACTGAAAAACTGTTTTTT CASSYSAGGTEKLFF
TRBD2 TRBJ2-7 TRBV10-2 - TGCGCCAGCAGTGAGCCCAGCGGGGGCTCCTACGAGCAGTACTTC CASSEPSGGSYEQYF